These 16 T cell receptor beta chains came from one sample sequenced in a study of blood T cell repertoires in COVID-19 (TCRdb year 2020). Preparation of the library involved the immunoSEQ multiplex PCR assay. TCRdb's version of the immuneACCESS table is confined to in-frame rearrangements and falls short of the full clone set. An unresolved V gene accounts for under half of the shortfall where checked; the remainder is of unknown origin. The sample contains 30,000 to 35,000 clones, around 88% of them found a single time. Clones ranked in the top ten supply roughly 5% of the sample. The sample consisted of peripheral blood. The receptors here all came from a woman aged 70 to 79 with active COVID-19.

Here the CDR3 DNA reads TGTGCCAGCAGCTTACATCCTAGCGGGGCGGCGGGGGATACGCAGTATTTT. Protein sequence: CASSLHPSGAAGDTQYF. The chain is built from TRBV7-2 and TRBJ2-3, with 9 bases fitting TRBD2. V was pared by 2 bases and J by 6 bases, with 12 bases of the junction left unmatched. Germline V CDR1 and CDR2: SGHTA, FQGNSA. This CDR3 has 17 amino acids.

The chain combines TRBV7-9 with TRBJ2-5; D is possibly TRBD2 (6 bases). The CDR3 covers 12 residues. CDR1 is SEHNR and CDR2 is FQNEAQ in the germline V gene (reference sequence). The CDR3 DNA reads TGTGCATGGCGCTCGCGGGGCGTGACCCAGTACTTC. Encoded protein: CAWRSRGVTQYF.

This chain links TRBV3-1 (or the pseudogene TRBV3-2) with TRBJ1-2; possibly TRBD1 for D (6 bases). Germline values: CDR1 LGHDT, CDR2 YNNKEL (reference sequence). The length of the CDR3 is 13 residues. V was cut by 4 bases and J by 8 bases, with 14 bases left in between. The CDR3 sequence: CASSPTRGGGYTF. The CDR3, as DNA: TGTGCCAGCAGCCCTACGCGGGGGGGCGGCTACACCTTC.

J is TRBJ2-1 and V is TRBV5-4, with 11 bases matching TRBD2. This CDR3 is 16 amino acids long. CDR1 is SGHNT, CDR2 YYREEE, per germline (reference sequence). Unmatched junction bases numbered 6, after V lost 4 bases and J lost 3 bases. This CDR3 reads CASSPPLAGVYNEQFF. The CDR3 DNA is TGTGCCAGCAGCCCCCCACTAGCGGGGGTCTACAATGAGCAGTTCTTC.

The chain's CDR3 is CAISESRQATHQPQHF. Written as DNA, the CDR3 is TGTGCCATCAGTGAGTCGAGACAGGCCACCCATCAGCCCCAGCATTTT. The V gene is TRBV10-3, the J gene TRBJ1-5, with D perhaps TRBD1 (6 bases). Germline V gene lookup returns CDR1 ENHRY and CDR2 SYGVKD. V gave up 0 bases and J gave up 5 bases, with 14 bases separating them. The CDR3 sequence is 16 residues long.

This chain joins TRBV11-2 and TRBJ2-5, with 14 bases fitting TRBD2. The germline gives CDR1 SGHAT, CDR2 FQNNGV. The CDR3 consists of 17 residues. J gave up 4 bases and V 1 base, and 5 bases lay outside the gene matches. CDR3: CASSLGLAGGPGETQYF. The CDR3 coding sequence is TGTGCCAGCAGCTTAGGACTAGCGGGGGGGCCGGGAGAGACCCAGTACTTC. Together with reference TRBV11-2 and TRBJ2-5, the CDR3 gives the full variable domain: EAGVAQSPRYKIIEKRQSVAFWCNPISGHATLYWYQQILGQGPKLLIQFQNNGVVDDSQLPKDRFSAERLKGVDSTLKIQPAKLEDSAVYLCASSLGLAGGPGETQYFGPGTRLLVL.

The chain links TRBV11-2 to TRBJ2-1; D remains unclear. Trimming pared 4 bases from V and 6 bases from J, leaving 10 bases between. This CDR3 spans 13 amino acids. The V gene's germline CDR1 is SGHAT and CDR2 FQNNGV. The CDR3 loop is CASSSYVSNEQFF. The DNA of the CDR3 is TGTGCCAGCAGCTCGTACGTGAGCAATGAGCAGTTCTTC.

The rearrangement joins TRBV5-1 to TRBJ2-3; D perhaps matches TRBD1 (6 bases). CDR3 length: 15 residues. The germline CDR1 and CDR2 sequences are SGHRS and YFSETQ. V lost 2 bases and J lost 8, with 18 bases in between. This CDR3 is CASSFQGQGQGTQYF. The DNA of the CDR3 is TGCGCCAGCAGCTTTCAGGGGCAGGGTCAAGGTACGCAGTATTTT.

V gene TRBV29-1 combines with J gene TRBJ1-2, with 8 bases fitting TRBD1. Germline lookup yields CDR1 SQVTM and CDR2 ANQGSEA. The CDR3 loop spans 16 amino acids. The V segment lost 1 base and the J segment 8 bases; nucleotides outside the gene matches: 15. This CDR3 is CSVEGLVGTGAGGYTF. The CDR3 DNA follows: TGCAGCGTTGAAGGTTTAGTAGGGACAGGCGCGGGGGGCTACACCTTC.

This clone was seen once. The gene calls are TRBV5-1 and TRBJ1-6; D possibly corresponds to TRBD1 (5 bases). The CDR3 runs to 14 residues. Germline values: CDR1 SGHRS, CDR2 YFSETQ. V was pared by 0 bases and J by 8 bases, with 9 bases between. The CDR3 DNA reads as TGCGCCAGCAGCTTGGCGGCAGGGTATTCACCCCTCCACTTT. Its protein product is CASSLAAGYSPLHF.

The gene calls are TRBV4-1 and TRBJ2-2; TRBD1 is a possible D gene (5 bases). The CDR3 is 14 amino acids. The V gene lost 4 bases and the J gene lost 4 bases, with 10 bases spanning the gap. The germline V gene encodes CDR1 MGHRA and CDR2 YSYEKL. In DNA form, the CDR3 reads TGCGCCAGCAGCCTCAGACAGACCACCGGGGAGCTGTTTTTT. This codes for CASSLRQTTGELFF.

The rearrangement joins TRBV5-1 to TRBJ2-1; 8 bases map to TRBD1. J gave up 6 bases and V 3 bases, and 5 bases lay outside the gene matches. Germline values: CDR1 SGHRS, CDR2 YFSETQ. This CDR3 is 14 amino acids long. CDR3 amino acids: CASSSTTGGNEQFF. The CDR3 region has the DNA TGCGCCAGCAGCTCTACCACAGGGGGCAATGAGCAGTTCTTC.

This chain links TRBV3-1 (or the pseudogene TRBV3-2) with TRBJ2-7; possibly TRBD1 for D (5 bases). V lost 3 bases, J lost 0 bases, and 18 bases lay in between. CDR1 is LGHDT and CDR2 is YNNKEL in the germline V gene (reference sequence). The CDR3 has 17 amino acids. DNA for the CDR3: TGTGCCAGCAGCCAGGGGCAACAGACACCTAGCTCCTACGAGCAGTACTTC. This codes for CASSQGQQTPSSYEQYF.

The table lists this clone with a few counts. The chain combines TRBV28 with TRBJ1-6; TRBD1 aligns across 9 bases. Germline trimming cut 6 bases from V and 9 bases from J; bases unmatched to any gene: 3. The CDR3 contains 13 residues. Per the germline V gene, CDR1 is MDHEN and CDR2 is SYDVKM. CDR3 sequence (DNA): TGTGCCAGCAGGCGGGACAGGGTTTCACCCCTCCACTTT. It is translated as CASRRDRVSPLHF.

V usage is TRBV6-2 or TRBV6-3 and J usage is TRBJ1-1, with 9 bases aligning to TRBD1. Germline V lookup: CDR1 MNHEY, CDR2 SVGEGT. V trimming: 5 bases; J trimming: 6 bases; junction bases outside the gene matches: 7. The length of the CDR3 is 14 residues. CDR3 protein: CASSTRGQGAEAFF. The CDR3 region has the DNA TGTGCCAGCAGTACTCGGGGACAGGGCGCTGAAGCTTTCTTT.

The sample holds a few counts of this clone. V is TRBV7-3 and J is TRBJ2-2; D gene uncertain. The germline gives CDR1 SGHTA, CDR2 FQGTGA. Deletions cut 2 bases from V and 2 bases from J, with 3 bases between. The CDR3 extends over 13 amino acids. The CDR3 spells CASSLPNTGELFF. In DNA, the CDR3 is TGTGCCAGCAGCTTACCAAACACCGGGGAGCTGTTTTTT.